This entry is about one TCR beta chain. Its antigen is currently unknown. The data belong to a study of T cell responses to AZD1222 COVID-19 vaccine. Produced via immunoSEQ multiplex PCR; TCRdb's table is partial and in-frame only. The sample shows some 100,000 clones, about nine tenths of them seen only once. The germline CDR1 and CDR2 sequences are SEHNR and FQNEAQ (reference sequence). Deletions cut 1 base from V and 5 bases from J, with 3 bases between. This CDR3 has 12 amino acids. Regarding the study as a whole: Seropositive AZD1222 recipients at baseline numbered only 5 or 6.

V and J are TRBV7-9 and TRBJ1-5; D gene uncertain. The clonotype originates from an adult in good health. The sequences come from peripheral blood, collected on day 0 of AZD1222 vaccination. The CDR3: CASSLGDQPQHF. The CDR3 nucleotides are TGTGCCAGCAGCTTAGGCGATCAGCCCCAGCATTTT.